This is a list of T cell receptor beta chains from one sample in a study of CD8+CD57+ T cells in acquired aplastic anemia. TCRdb ran MiXCR on the reads and lists one entry per CDR3 protein. The sample lists hundreds of thousands of distinct CDR3 sequences, over 25% occurring once. Sequencing was carried out using sorted CD4+, CD8+, or CD8+CD57+ T cells (not recorded which) from PBMCs. Source of these receptors: a human donor with aplastic anemia. Both conserved end residues are part of each CDR3. A D gene is named only where the DNA matches it firmly. For some rows the clone size is stated as once, few or many, or as a class when expanded; others skip it.

V gene: TRBV12-3/TRBV12-4
J gene: TRBJ1-5
clone size: many
D gene: NA
CDR3 DNA: TGTGCCAGCAGTTTGGGCCGTAGCAATCAGCCCCAGCATTTT
CDR3 protein: CASSLGRSNQPQHF

V gene: TRBV9
J gene: TRBJ2-7
clone size: NA
D gene: TRBD2
CDR3 DNA: TGTGCCCGCAGCGGACCTAGCGGAAGCTCCTACGAGCAGTACTTC
CDR3 protein: CARSGPSGSSYEQYF

V gene: TRBV11-1
J gene: TRBJ2-1
clone size: few
D gene: TRBD2
CDR3 DNA: TGTGCCAGCAGCCCTCGGGGGGAGGCATCCTACAATGAGCAGTTCTTC
CDR3 protein: CASSPRGEASYNEQFF

V gene: TRBV5-6
J gene: TRBJ1-6
clone size: NA
D gene: NA
CDR3 DNA: TGTGCCAGCAGCGTGAGACGGAATTATAATTCACCCCTCCACTTT
CDR3 protein: CASSVRRNYNSPLHF

V gene: TRBV7-9
J gene: TRBJ2-1
clone size: few
D gene: TRBD2
CDR3 DNA: TGTGCCAGCAGCCCCCGACTAGCGGGCGGCTCCTACAATGAGCAGTTCTTC
CDR3 protein: CASSPRLAGGSYNEQFF

V gene: TRBV20-1
J gene: TRBJ2-1
clone size: few
D gene: TRBD1
CDR3 DNA: TGCAGTGCTAGAGTAACAGGGGGCGGAAGGTCCTACAATGAGCAGTTCTTC
CDR3 protein: CSARVTGGGRSYNEQFF

V gene: TRBV11-2
J gene: TRBJ1-3
clone size: many
D gene: NA
CDR3 DNA: TGTGCCAGCAGCTCCAAAGGGGCAGGGCGCTCTGGAAACACCATATATTTT
CDR3 protein: CASSSKGAGRSGNTIYF

V gene: TRBV20-1
J gene: TRBJ2-2
clone size: few
D gene: TRBD1
CDR3 DNA: TGCAGTGCTAGTACAGGGGCGAACACCGGGGAGCTGTTTTTT
CDR3 protein: CSASTGANTGELFF

V gene: TRBV19
J gene: TRBJ2-1
clone size: NA
D gene: TRBD2
CDR3 DNA: TGTGCCAGTGTTCCTAGCGGGAATTTCCATGAGCAGTTCTTC
CDR3 protein: CASVPSGNFHEQFF

V gene: TRBV2
J gene: TRBJ1-1
clone size: many
D gene: NA
CDR3 DNA: TGTGCCAGCTTCCCCGGGCCGGAAAGTGCTTTCTTT
CDR3 protein: CASFPGPESAFF

V gene: TRBV19
J gene: TRBJ2-1
clone size: many
D gene: TRBD2
CDR3 DNA: TGTGCCAGTAGAGCGGGATTCTCCTACAATGAGCAGTTCTTC
CDR3 protein: CASRAGFSYNEQFF

V gene: TRBV3-1
J gene: TRBJ1-1
clone size: NA
D gene: NA
CDR3 DNA: TGTGCCAGCAGCCAAGGACCTGTAGGGGAGGCTTTCTTT
CDR3 protein: CASSQGPVGEAFF

V gene: TRBV25-1
J gene: TRBJ2-5
clone size: many
D gene: NA
CDR3 DNA: TGTGCCAGCAGTGAACCCCCTGATGGGAGTGAAGAGACCCAGTACTTC
CDR3 protein: CASSEPPDGSEETQYF

V gene: TRBV15
J gene: TRBJ1-2
clone size: NA
D gene: TRBD1
CDR3 DNA: TGTGCCACCAGCAGGGAAGGGACAGGGGCTCGATATGGCTACACCTTC
CDR3 protein: CATSREGTGARYGYTF

V gene: TRBV19
J gene: TRBJ1-2
clone size: many
D gene: NA
CDR3 DNA: TGTGCCAGTAGTATGGCGTCTGGCTACACCTTC
CDR3 protein: CASSMASGYTF

V gene: TRBV29-1
J gene: TRBJ2-7
clone size: NA
D gene: NA
CDR3 DNA: TGCAGCAGTTATTCGGGGATCCACGAGCAGTACTTC
CDR3 protein: CSSYSGIHEQYF

V gene: TRBV2
J gene: TRBJ1-1
clone size: NA
D gene: TRBD1
CDR3 DNA: TGTGCCAGCAACACAAGGACAGGGGGAATTAACACTGAAGCTTTCTTT
CDR3 protein: CASNTRTGGINTEAFF

V gene: TRBV29-1
J gene: TRBJ1-4
clone size: NA
D gene: TRBD1
CDR3 DNA: TGCAGCGTTGAGGGACAGGGAAAACTGTTTTTT
CDR3 protein: CSVEGQGKLFF

V gene: TRBV2
J gene: TRBJ1-2
clone size: many
D gene: NA
CDR3 DNA: TGTGCCAGCACTTCAGGGTGGATCTATGGCTACACCTTC
CDR3 protein: CASTSGWIYGYTF

V gene: TRBV24-1
J gene: TRBJ1-6
clone size: once
D gene: NA
CDR3 DNA: TGTGCCACCCAGGACAGATCCTCCCTCCACTTT
CDR3 protein: CATQDRSSLHF

V gene: TRBV12-3/TRBV12-4
J gene: TRBJ2-7
clone size: few
D gene: NA
CDR3 DNA: TGTGCCAGCAGTTTCGGGGTGGATGGCAGGGGTGACCACGAGCAGTACTTC
CDR3 protein: CASSFGVDGRGDHEQYF

V gene: TRBV10-3
J gene: TRBJ1-6
clone size: many
D gene: TRBD1
CDR3 DNA: TGTGCCAGCGCACAGGGGGGCAATTCACCCCTCCACTTT
CDR3 protein: CASAQGGNSPLHF

V gene: TRBV10-3
J gene: TRBJ1-2
clone size: NA
D gene: TRBD1
CDR3 DNA: TGTGCCAGCCGACTCGGTAGGGGACAGGGGTATGGCTACACCTTC
CDR3 protein: CASRLGRGQGYGYTF

V gene: TRBV25-1
J gene: TRBJ1-1
clone size: NA
D gene: NA
CDR3 DNA: TGTGCCAGCAGTGAATGGGGGGCGGGTGAAGCTTTCTTT
CDR3 protein: CASSEWGAGEAFF

V gene: TRBV28
J gene: TRBJ1-2
clone size: few
D gene: NA
CDR3 DNA: TGTGCCAGCAGTCCCGGGACCCAGGGTGGCTACACCTTC
CDR3 protein: CASSPGTQGGYTF

V gene: TRBV6-1
J gene: TRBJ2-3
clone size: NA
D gene: NA
CDR3 DNA: TGTGCCAGCAGACCCGGGTACGGCACAGATACGCAGTATTTT
CDR3 protein: CASRPGYGTDTQYF

V gene: TRBV2
J gene: TRBJ2-7
clone size: few
D gene: NA
CDR3 DNA: TGTGCCAGCAGCTACGAGCAGTACTTC
CDR3 protein: CASSYEQYF

V gene: TRBV24-1
J gene: TRBJ2-3
clone size: NA
D gene: TRBD2
CDR3 DNA: TGTGCCACCAGTGACACGGGACTAGCGATAAGCACAGATACGCAGTATTTT
CDR3 protein: CATSDTGLAISTDTQYF

V gene: TRBV2
J gene: TRBJ1-5
clone size: many
D gene: NA
CDR3 DNA: TGTGCCAGCAGCCCCGGAAGGGGGTATAGCAATCAGCCCCAGCATTTT
CDR3 protein: CASSPGRGYSNQPQHF

V gene: TRBV7-3
J gene: TRBJ2-1
clone size: few
D gene: NA
CDR3 DNA: TGTGCCACCAGCATCCACCGGGGGAGCGGAAACAATGAGCAGTTCTTC
CDR3 protein: CATSIHRGSGNNEQFF

V gene: TRBV29-1
J gene: TRBJ2-7
clone size: many
D gene: NA
CDR3 DNA: TGCAGCGTGGTGGGGCCCTACGAGCAGTACTTC
CDR3 protein: CSVVGPYEQYF

V gene: TRBV29-1
J gene: TRBJ2-5
clone size: few
D gene: TRBD2
CDR3 DNA: TGCAGCGGGAAAATATACGCTAGCGGAGTACAAGAGACCCAGTACTTC
CDR3 protein: CSGKIYASGVQETQYF

V gene: TRBV12-3/TRBV12-4
J gene: TRBJ2-3
clone size: few
D gene: TRBD2
CDR3 DNA: TGTGCCAGCAGATGGCTAGCGGGATGGGGTACAGATACGCAGTATTTT
CDR3 protein: CASRWLAGWGTDTQYF

V gene: TRBV5-1
J gene: TRBJ1-2
clone size: many
D gene: TRBD1
CDR3 DNA: TGCGCCAGCAGCGTGGCAGGGGGCGACTCACATGGCTACACCTTC
CDR3 protein: CASSVAGGDSHGYTF

V gene: TRBV24-1
J gene: TRBJ2-2
clone size: NA
D gene: NA
CDR3 DNA: TGTGCCACCAGTGATGAAGGTGAGGGACGGCCAATTACCGGGGAGCTGTTTTTT
CDR3 protein: CATSDEGEGRPITGELFF

V gene: TRBV15
J gene: TRBJ2-7
clone size: many
D gene: NA
CDR3 DNA: TGTGCCACCAGCAGAGATCAGAGGGAGCAGTACTTC
CDR3 protein: CATSRDQREQYF

V gene: TRBV19
J gene: TRBJ1-1
clone size: NA
D gene: TRBD1
CDR3 DNA: TGTGCCAGCAATTACGGGACAGGCATGAACACTGAAGCTTTCTTT
CDR3 protein: CASNYGTGMNTEAFF

V gene: TRBV19
J gene: TRBJ1-1
clone size: NA
D gene: NA
CDR3 DNA: TGTGCCAGTACCACGTTGGGGGACACTGAAGCTTTCTTT
CDR3 protein: CASTTLGDTEAFF

V gene: TRBV7-8
J gene: TRBJ1-6
clone size: NA
D gene: NA
CDR3 DNA: TGTGCCAGCAGCCCGATAGGGTTCAGGGGAAGCAATTCACCCCTCCACTTT
CDR3 protein: CASSPIGFRGSNSPLHF

V gene: TRBV4-3
J gene: TRBJ1-6
clone size: many
D gene: NA
CDR3 DNA: TGCGCCAGCAGCCTGAACGTGGGGAGTTCACCCCTCCACTTT
CDR3 protein: CASSLNVGSSPLHF

V gene: TRBV19
J gene: TRBJ2-7
clone size: many
D gene: TRBD1
CDR3 DNA: TGTGCCAGTAGTGTGGGACAGGGGGTGTTCTACGAGCAGTACTTC
CDR3 protein: CASSVGQGVFYEQYF

V gene: TRBV7-3
J gene: TRBJ2-3
clone size: NA
D gene: NA
CDR3 DNA: TGTGCCAGCAGCTTAATGGCGGCGGGGGCGGCAGGTACGCAGTATTTT
CDR3 protein: CASSLMAAGAAGTQYF

V gene: TRBV19
J gene: TRBJ1-2
clone size: many
D gene: NA
CDR3 DNA: TGTGCCAGTAGTATCGTCGTCTCGGGGGGCGCGGGTGGCTACACCTTC
CDR3 protein: CASSIVVSGGAGGYTF

V gene: TRBV10-3
J gene: TRBJ2-1
clone size: few
D gene: TRBD2
CDR3 DNA: TGTGCCATCAGTGAGTTGGTGGGGACTAGCGGGACCTACAATGAGCAGTTCTTC
CDR3 protein: CAISELVGTSGTYNEQFF

V gene: TRBV10-3
J gene: TRBJ2-7
clone size: NA
D gene: NA
CDR3 DNA: TGTGCCATCAGTGAATTCGAGGAGAGCTACGAGCAGTACTTC
CDR3 protein: CAISEFEESYEQYF

V gene: TRBV6-1
J gene: TRBJ1-5
clone size: few
D gene: NA
CDR3 DNA: TGTGCCAGCAAGCTAGACATTCCACATAGCAATCAGCCCCAGCATTTT
CDR3 protein: CASKLDIPHSNQPQHF

V gene: TRBV6-2/TRBV6-3
J gene: TRBJ1-6
clone size: NA
D gene: NA
CDR3 DNA: TGTGCCAGCAGTTACGACGGGATTACACCCCTCCACTTT
CDR3 protein: CASSYDGITPLHF

V gene: TRBV11-2
J gene: TRBJ1-1
clone size: many
D gene: NA
CDR3 DNA: TGTGCCAGCAGCTTAGTGTCGGGGAGGGTTATATGGACTGAAGCTTTCTTT
CDR3 protein: CASSLVSGRVIWTEAFF

V gene: TRBV29-1
J gene: TRBJ2-5
clone size: NA
D gene: TRBD2
CDR3 DNA: TGCAGCGTTGGGACTAGGGGCATTGGAGAGACCCAATACTTC
CDR3 protein: CSVGTRGIGETQYF

V gene: TRBV9
J gene: TRBJ2-3
clone size: few
D gene: TRBD2
CDR3 DNA: TGTGCCAGCAGCACGCCGGGAGGGGATACGCAGTATTTT
CDR3 protein: CASSTPGGDTQYF

V gene: TRBV29-1
J gene: TRBJ1-2
clone size: NA
D gene: NA
CDR3 DNA: TGCAGCCCAAACCAGAACGGGACATACTATGGCTACACCTTC
CDR3 protein: CSPNQNGTYYGYTF

V gene: TRBV7-3
J gene: TRBJ1-6
clone size: many
D gene: TRBD1
CDR3 DNA: TGTGCCAGCAGCTTAAGTGGGCAGGGGGCAGGTTCACCCCTCCACTTT
CDR3 protein: CASSLSGQGAGSPLHF

V gene: TRBV27
J gene: TRBJ2-1
clone size: NA
D gene: NA
CDR3 DNA: TGTGCCAGCATCCCGACTAGTGTGAGCTCCTACAATGAGCAGTTCTTC
CDR3 protein: CASIPTSVSSYNEQFF

V gene: TRBV2
J gene: TRBJ1-5
clone size: NA
D gene: TRBD1
CDR3 DNA: TGTGCCAGCAGTGGCCCCAGACAGGGGGGAGGTCAGCCCCAGCATTTT
CDR3 protein: CASSGPRQGGGQPQHF

V gene: TRBV11-2
J gene: TRBJ2-6
clone size: few
D gene: TRBD2
CDR3 DNA: TGTGCCAGCAGCGCCCGACTAGCGGGGGGGCCTGGGGCCAACGTCCTGACTTTC
CDR3 protein: CASSARLAGGPGANVLTF

V gene: TRBV12-3/TRBV12-4
J gene: TRBJ2-5
clone size: NA
D gene: NA
CDR3 DNA: TGTGCCAGCAGCCCCGTAGGGGGGGAGACCCAGTACTTC
CDR3 protein: CASSPVGGETQYF

V gene: TRBV10-1
J gene: TRBJ1-1
clone size: many
D gene: TRBD1
CDR3 DNA: TGCGCCAGCAGTGAGGCAGGGGGGAACACTGAAGCTTTCTTT
CDR3 protein: CASSEAGGNTEAFF